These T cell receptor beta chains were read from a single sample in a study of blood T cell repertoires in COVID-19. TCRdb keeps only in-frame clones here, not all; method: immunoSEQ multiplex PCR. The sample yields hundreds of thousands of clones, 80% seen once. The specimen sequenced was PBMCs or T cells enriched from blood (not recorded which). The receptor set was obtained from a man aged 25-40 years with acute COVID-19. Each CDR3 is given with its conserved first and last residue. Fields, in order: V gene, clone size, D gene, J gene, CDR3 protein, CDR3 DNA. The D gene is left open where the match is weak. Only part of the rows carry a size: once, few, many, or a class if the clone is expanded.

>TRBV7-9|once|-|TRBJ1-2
CASSLVVGAGSYGYTF
TGTGCCAGCAGCTTAGTCGTAGGGGCTGGTTCCTATGGCTACACCTTC
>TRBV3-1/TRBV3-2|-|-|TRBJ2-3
CASSLRDNPRDTQYF
TGTGCCAGCAGCCTCCGGGACAACCCTAGGGATACGCAGTATTTT
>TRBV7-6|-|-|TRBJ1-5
CASSLGYSSNQPQHF
TGTGCCAGCAGCTTAGGCTACAGTAGCAATCAGCCCCAGCATTTT
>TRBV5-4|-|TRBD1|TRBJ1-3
CASSLPLGQGTGNTIYF
TGTGCCAGCAGCTTGCCCCTCGGACAGGGCACAGGAAACACCATATATTTT
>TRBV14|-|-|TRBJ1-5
CASSQGSRGWDGNQPQHF
TGTGCCAGCAGCCAAGGGTCTCGGGGATGGGATGGCAATCAGCCCCAGCATTTT
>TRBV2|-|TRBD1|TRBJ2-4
CASTPDRDKNIQYF
TGTGCCAGCACGCCGGACAGGGACAAAAACATTCAGTACTTC
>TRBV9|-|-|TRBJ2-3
CASSVYGGTDTQYF
TGTGCCAGCAGCGTCTACGGGGGCACAGATACGCAGTATTTT
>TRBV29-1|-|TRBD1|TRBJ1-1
CSVTTGTGRHEAFF
TGCAGCGTCACAACCGGGACAGGACGCCATGAAGCTTTCTTT
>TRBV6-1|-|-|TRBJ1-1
CASSETRVPTMNTEAFF
TGTGCCAGCAGTGAAACTAGGGTCCCAACTATGAACACTGAAGCTTTCTTT
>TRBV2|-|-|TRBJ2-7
CASSPTPYEQYF
TGTGCCAGCAGTCCAACACCTTACGAGCAGTACTTC
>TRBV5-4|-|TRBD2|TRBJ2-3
CASRPGTSDLTDTQYF
TGTGCCAGCAGACCAGGGACTAGCGATCTCACAGATACGCAGTATTTT
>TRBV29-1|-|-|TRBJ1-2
CSVDRNRANYGYTF
TGCAGCGTTGATCGAAACAGGGCTAACTATGGCTACACCTTC
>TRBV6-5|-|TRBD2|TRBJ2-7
CASERGLHSYEQYF
TGTGCCAGCGAAAGGGGACTACACTCCTACGAGCAGTACTTC
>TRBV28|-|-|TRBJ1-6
CASSFPGYSPLHF
TGTGCCAGCAGTTTCCCAGGTTATTCACCCCTCCACTTT
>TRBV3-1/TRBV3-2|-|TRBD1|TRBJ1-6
CASSPSGGKNSPLHF
TGTGCCAGCAGCCCGTCAGGGGGCAAAAATTCACCCCTCCACTTT
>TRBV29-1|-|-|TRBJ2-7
CSVEDRSYEQYF
TGCAGCGTTGAAGACAGATCCTACGAGCAGTACTTC
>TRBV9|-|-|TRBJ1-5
CASSGQRGNQPQHF
TGTGCCAGCAGCGGACAGCGGGGCAATCAGCCCCAGCATTTT
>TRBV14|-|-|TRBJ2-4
CASSQGWPENIQYF
TGTGCCAGCAGCCAAGGATGGCCAGAAAACATTCAGTACTTC
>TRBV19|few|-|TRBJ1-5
CASSIDLAGPNQPQHF
TGTGCCAGTAGTATAGATCTGGCAGGGCCCAATCAGCCCCAGCATTTT
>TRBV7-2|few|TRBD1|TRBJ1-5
CASSLTGPYQGNNQPQHF
TGTGCCAGCTCCTTGACAGGGCCCTATCAGGGAAATAATCAGCCCCAGCATTTT
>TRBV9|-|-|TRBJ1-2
CASSVGQGPYGYTF
TGTGCCAGCAGCGTAGGGCAGGGCCCCTATGGCTACACCTTC
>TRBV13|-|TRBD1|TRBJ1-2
CASSRGQGGNYGYTF
TGTGCCAGCAGCCGAGGACAGGGAGGGAACTATGGCTACACCTTC
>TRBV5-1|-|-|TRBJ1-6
CASSRERKSPLHF
TGCGCCAGCAGTCGGGAGCGGAAGTCACCCCTCCACTTT
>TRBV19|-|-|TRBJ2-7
CASSIPDTYGSYEQYF
TGTGCCAGTAGTATCCCGGACACCTACGGTTCCTACGAGCAGTACTTC
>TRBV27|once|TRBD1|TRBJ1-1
CASTPGGDRAPSNTEAFF
TGTGCCAGCACCCCCGGCGGGGACAGGGCTCCCTCGAACACTGAAGCTTTCTTT
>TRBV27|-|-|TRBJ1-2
CASSPGRALNYGYTF
TGTGCCAGCAGTCCCGGGCGGGCCCTTAACTATGGCTACACCTTC
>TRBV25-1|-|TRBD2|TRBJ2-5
CASSESVLAGETQYF
TGTGCCAGCAGTGAATCCGTACTAGCGGGGGAGACCCAGTACTTC
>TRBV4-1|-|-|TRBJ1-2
CASSLQANYGYTF
TGCGCCAGCAGCCTGCAGGCTAACTATGGCTACACCTTC
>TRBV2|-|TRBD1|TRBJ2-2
CASSGQGVGELFF
TGTGCCAGCAGTGGACAGGGCGTCGGGGAGCTGTTTTTT
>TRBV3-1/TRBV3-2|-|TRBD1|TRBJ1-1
CASSLTGGARNTEAFF
TGTGCCAGCAGCCTTACAGGGGGCGCAAGGAACACTGAAGCTTTCTTT
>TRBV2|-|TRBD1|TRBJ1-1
CASGGQGLFTEAFF
TGTGCCAGCGGAGGACAGGGACTGTTCACTGAAGCTTTCTTT
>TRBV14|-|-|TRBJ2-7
CASSQVGLREQYF
TGTGCCAGCAGCCAAGTCGGACTACGGGAGCAGTACTTC
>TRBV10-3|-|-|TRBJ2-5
CAIRQQETQYF
TGTGCCATCAGACAACAAGAGACCCAGTACTTC
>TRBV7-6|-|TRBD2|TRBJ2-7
CASSPLSGGAHEQYF
TGTGCCAGCAGCCCCCTTAGCGGGGGGGCCCACGAGCAGTACTTC
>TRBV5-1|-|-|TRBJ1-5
CASSLAPGEGERPQHF
TGCGCCAGCAGCTTGGCTCCAGGGGAGGGGGAAAGGCCCCAGCATTTT
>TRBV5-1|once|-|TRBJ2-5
CASSGTTYSGEETQYF
TGCGCCAGCAGCGGAACTACCTATTCAGGGGAAGAGACCCAGTACTTC
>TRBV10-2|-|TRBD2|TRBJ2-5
CASSLGLEKETQYF
TGCGCCAGCAGCCTGGGACTAGAAAAAGAGACCCAGTACTTC
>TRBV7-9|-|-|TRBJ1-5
CASSGGGYNQPQHF
TGTGCCAGCAGCGGCGGGGGGTACAATCAGCCCCAGCATTTT
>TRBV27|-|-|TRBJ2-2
CASSSGNRFTGELFF
TGTGCCAGCAGTTCCGGGAATCGCTTCACCGGGGAGCTGTTTTTT
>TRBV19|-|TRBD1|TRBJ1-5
CASKDRGLDSNQPQHF
TGTGCCAGTAAGGACAGGGGGCTAGATAGCAATCAGCCCCAGCATTTT
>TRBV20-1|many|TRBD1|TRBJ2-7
CSASKQGVRNEQYF
TGCAGTGCTAGTAAACAGGGGGTTAGGAACGAGCAGTACTTC
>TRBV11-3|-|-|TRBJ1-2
CASSYGGDYGYTF
TGTGCCAGCAGCTACGGAGGGGACTATGGCTACACCTTC
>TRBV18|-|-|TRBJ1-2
CASSPPSLGGRGYTF
TGTGCCAGCTCACCACCGTCGCTGGGGGGACGTGGCTACACCTTC
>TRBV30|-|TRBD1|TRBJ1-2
CAWRELTGDGYTF
TGTGCCTGGAGGGAGCTTACAGGGGATGGCTACACCTTC
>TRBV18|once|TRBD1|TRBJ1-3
CASTRIQGSGNTIYF
TGTGCCAGCACACGGATACAGGGGAGTGGAAACACCATATATTTT
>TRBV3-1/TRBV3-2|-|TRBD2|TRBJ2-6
CASEGTSLAGANVLTF
TGTGCCAGCGAGGGGACTAGCTTAGCTGGGGCCAACGTCCTGACTTTC
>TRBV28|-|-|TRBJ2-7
CASKEQTTYEQYF
TGTGCCAGCAAGGAGCAGACGACCTACGAGCAGTACTTC
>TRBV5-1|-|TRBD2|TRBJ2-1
CASSLGGGLIYNEQFF
TGCGCCAGCAGCTTGGGGGGAGGGCTAATCTACAATGAGCAGTTCTTC
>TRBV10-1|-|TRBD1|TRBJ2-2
CATATGDTGELFF
TGCGCCACCGCGACAGGGGACACCGGGGAGCTGTTTTTT
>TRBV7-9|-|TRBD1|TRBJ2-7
CASSSPPGQGPYEQYF
TGTGCCAGCAGCTCTCCGCCGGGACAGGGACCCTACGAGCAGTACTTC
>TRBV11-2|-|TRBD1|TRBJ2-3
CASSLGTTGGQGTQYF
TGTGCCAGCAGCTTAGGAACGACAGGGGGCCAAGGTACGCAGTATTTT
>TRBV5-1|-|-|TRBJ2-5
CASSLNQETQYF
TGCGCCAGCAGCCTGAATCAGGAGACCCAGTACTTC
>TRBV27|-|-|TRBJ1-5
CASSLGGRQPQHF
TGTGCCAGCAGTTTAGGAGGGCGTCAGCCCCAGCATTTT
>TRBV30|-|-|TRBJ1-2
CAWSVREGQGYTF
TGTGCCTGGAGTGTTCGGGAAGGGCAAGGCTACACCTTC